One and the same sample provided the 28 T cell receptor beta chains below, sequenced in a study of T cell changes during pregnancy in multiple sclerosis (dated by TCRdb to the late 2010s). Receptors were amplified or captured by the immunoSEQ multiplex PCR assay. In its TCRdb copy, this immuneACCESS table keeps in-frame sequences only and misses some clones. Where compared with another copy, unresolved V genes explain less than half of these, and the others have no known cause. The sample data list roughly 50,000 clones, and roughly nine tenths of these were observed just once. The ten largest clones take up 6.5% to 9.5% of the sample. The sequencing here drew on CD8+ T cells from peripheral blood mononuclear cells, taken in the second trimester of pregnancy. The receptor source for this set is a female donor with multiple sclerosis, enrolled in a pregnancy study.

The V gene is TRBV9, the J gene TRBJ1-5, with 7 bases that match TRBD1. Germline assignment: CDR1 SGDLS and CDR2 YYNGEE. The junction had 5 bases not matched to a gene; V was cut back by 3 bases and J by 5 bases. The CDR3 extends over 14 amino acids. The CDR3 sequence: CASSGGTVDQPQHF. The DNA of the CDR3 is TGTGCCAGCAGCGGCGGGACAGTCGATCAGCCCCAGCATTTT.

The chain recombines TRBV9 with TRBJ2-5; D remains unclear. V lost 0 bases to trimming and J lost 6 bases, with 9 bases between them. This CDR3 region has 13 residues. The germline V gene has CDR1 SGDLS and CDR2 YYNGEE. The CDR3 sequence is CASSVGDEKTQYF. The CDR3 DNA follows: TGTGCCAGCAGCGTAGGAGATGAAAAGACCCAGTACTTC.

This clone appeared once. The chain combines TRBV11-2 with TRBJ2-3; D is uncertain. The CDR3 covers 12 residues. The germline gives CDR1 SGHAT, CDR2 FQNNGV. The ends were cut back, 2 bases at V and 6 bases at J, with 6 bases in the middle. CDR3 coding DNA: TGTGCCAGCAGCTTATCCGGGGATACGCAGTATTTT. Residues: CASSLSGDTQYF.

This clone was recorded once. This rearrangement joins TRBV27 to TRBJ1-5; the D is unclear. The germline V gene has CDR1 MNHEY and CDR2 SMNVEV (reference sequence). This CDR3 has 15 residues. Trimming took off 8 bases at V and 2 bases at J, with 16 bases between the two ends. The CDR3 loop reads CASRLVVGGNQPQHF. The CDR3 nucleotides are TGTGCCAGCCGGTTGGTTGTGGGCGGCAATCAGCCCCAGCATTTT.

This clone showed up just once. The chain is built from TRBV19 and TRBJ2-7; possibly TRBD2 for D (5 bases). The ends were cut back, 5 bases at V and 3 bases at J, with 17 bases in the middle. The CDR3 length is 15 residues. Germline CDR1 is LNHDA and CDR2 is SQIVND (reference sequence). The chain's CDR3 is CASSSSQASGYEQYF. In DNA, the CDR3 is TGTGCCAGTAGTTCATCCCAGGCGAGCGGCTACGAGCAGTACTTC.

This clone was observed a handful of times. V gene TRBV13 combines with J gene TRBJ2-1; D unresolved. Trimming removed 3 bases at V and 7 bases at J, with 7 bases between. The CDR3 length is 12 residues. The germline V gene encodes CDR1 PRHDT and CDR2 FYEKMQ (reference sequence). The DNA of the CDR3 is TGTGCCAGCAGCTTGGAGCAGAATGAGCAGTTCTTC. Its translation: CASSLEQNEQFF.

The chain's CDR3 is CATTKLETGPSFNQPQHF. In nucleotides, the CDR3 is TGTGCCACCACTAAACTGGAGACAGGGCCTTCTTTCAATCAGCCCCAGCATTTT. The chain recombines TRBV15 with TRBJ1-5, with 7 bases fitting TRBD1. Germline lookup yields CDR1 LNHNV and CDR2 YYDKDF (reference sequence). This CDR3 comprises 18 residues. J was trimmed by 3 bases and V by 7 bases; bases with no gene match: 18.

CDR3 region: CASSDSATGTDTQYF. DNA of the CDR3: TGTGCCAGCAGTGACTCAGCGACGGGCACAGATACGCAGTATTTT. This chain connects TRBV6-4 to TRBJ2-3; no definite D call. This CDR3 is 15 amino acids long. Germline assignment: CDR1 MRHNA and CDR2 SNTAGT. V lost 0 bases to trimming and J lost 1 base, with 8 bases between them.

The chain employs TRBV27 and TRBJ2-2; 13 bases align to TRBD2. With 6 bases clipped from V and 1 base from J, the junction kept 5 bases outside the gene matches. This CDR3 spans 17 amino acids. Germline loops: CDR1 MNHEY, CDR2 SMNVEV (reference sequence). This CDR3 reads CASSRLAGGQNTGELFF. The CDR3 DNA sequence: TGTGCCAGCAGCCGACTAGCGGGGGGCCAGAACACCGGGGAGCTGTTTTTT.

The chain has TRBV9 and TRBJ2-7; TRBD1 might be the D (5 bases). The germline CDR1 and CDR2 sequences are SGDLS and YYNGEE. V lost 4 bases and J lost 0, with 17 bases in between. CDR3 length equals 16 residues. CDR3 bases: TGTGCCAGCAGCTCCTCCCTGACAGCAACCTCCTACGAGCAGTACTTC. It specifies CASSSSLTATSYEQYF.

This chain uses TRBV5-5 with TRBJ2-5; D might be TRBD1 (5 bases). The V gene's germline CDR1 is SGHKS and CDR2 YYEKEE (reference sequence). This CDR3 region has 16 residues. The germline V and J ends were trimmed by 0 bases and 5 bases, with 17 bases remaining between them. The CDR3: CASSLAEGALMETQYF. The CDR3 nucleotides are TGTGCCAGCAGCTTGGCCGAAGGGGCCCTGATGGAGACCCAGTACTTC. Full variable domain (remainder filled in from reference TRBV5-5 and TRBJ2-5): DAGVTQSPTHLIKTRGQQVTLRCSPISGHKSVSWYQQVLGQGPQFIFQYYEKEERGRGNFPDRFSARQFPNYSSELNVNALLLGDSALYLCASSLAEGALMETQYFGPGTRLLVL.

This CDR3 is CASSPGTSGGDEQFF. CDR3 bases: TGTGCCAGCAGCCCGGGGACTAGCGGGGGCGATGAGCAGTTCTTC. The gene calls are TRBV7-3 and TRBJ2-1, with 14 nucleotides matching TRBD2. This CDR3 comprises 15 residues. The germline gives CDR1 SGHTA, CDR2 FQGTGA. After removal of 5 bases from V and 8 bases from J, the junction contained 5 bases not matched to a gene.

This chain uses TRBV13 with TRBJ2-1; the match to TRBD1 covers 8 bases. This CDR3 spans 16 amino acids. Germline CDR1 and CDR2: PRHDT and FYEKMQ (reference sequence). With V trimmed by 3 bases and J by 9 bases, 13 bases remained unmatched. The CDR3 sequence is CASSFVVTGEGGEQFF. DNA of the CDR3: TGTGCCAGCAGCTTTGTGGTGACAGGGGAAGGTGGTGAGCAGTTCTTC. The full variable domain, its missing parts supplied by reference TRBV13 and TRBJ2-1, is AAGVIQSPRHLIKEKRETATLKCYPIPRHDTVYWYQQGPGQDPQFLISFYEKMQSDKGSIPDRFSAQQFSDYHSELNMSSLELGDSALYFCASSFVVTGEGGEQFFGPGTRLTVL.

This clone has just one count. The chain joins TRBV6-5 to TRBJ2-3; D perhaps matches TRBD2 (6 bases). The V end lost 5 bases, the J end lost 2 bases, and 11 bases lay between the germline ends. Looked up from germline, CDR1 is MNHEY and CDR2 is SVGAGI. The CDR3 loop spans 14 amino acids. The CDR3 here is CASSVRGTTDTQYF. CDR3 DNA: TGTGCCAGCAGTGTTCGGGGGACCACAGATACGCAGTATTTT.

CDR3 loop: CASSQPNGGVTDTQYF. DNA for the CDR3: TGTGCCAGCAGCCAACCCAACGGGGGGGTTACAGATACGCAGTATTTT. J is TRBJ2-3 and V is TRBV4-2, with 8 nucleotides matching TRBD2. The J segment lost 3 bases and the V segment lost 2 bases, leaving 7 bases of the junction unmatched. Germline assignment: CDR1 LGHNA and CDR2 YNFKEQ. The CDR3 is 16 amino acids.

This clone appeared a single time. The rearrangement uses TRBV27 and TRBJ2-3; 7 nucleotides line up with TRBD1. Germline V lookup: CDR1 MNHEY, CDR2 SMNVEV (reference sequence). This CDR3 region has 14 residues. V was pared by 6 bases and J by 2 bases, with 5 bases of the junction left unmatched. CDR3: CASSGDSYTDTQYF. The CDR3 DNA reads TGTGCCAGCAGCGGGGACAGCTACACAGATACGCAGTATTTT.

The chain has TRBV27 and TRBJ2-1; 12 bases align to TRBD1. V lost 1 base, J lost 8 bases, and 9 bases stayed unmatched. The CDR3 runs to 17 residues. The germline V gene has CDR1 MNHEY and CDR2 SMNVEV (reference sequence). CDR3 loop: CASSLFGDRGLWDEQFF. CDR3 DNA sequence: TGTGCCAGCAGTTTATTTGGGGACAGGGGGCTATGGGATGAGCAGTTCTTC.

The chain links TRBV6-4 to TRBJ1-6; D is perhaps TRBD1 (5 bases). The germline gives CDR1 MRHNA, CDR2 SNTAGT. Between the trimmed V and J ends, which lost 7 bases and 11 bases, there was a span of 18 bases. This CDR3 spans 14 amino acids. The CDR3 sequence is CASMKGRVVPPLHF. The CDR3 DNA reads TGTGCCAGCATGAAGGGGAGGGTAGTGCCACCCCTCCACTTT.

V gene TRBV6-1 combines with J gene TRBJ1-1; D uncertain. This CDR3 is 13 amino acids long. Between the trimmed V and J ends, which lost 7 bases and 0 bases, there was a span of 9 bases. The germline CDR1 and CDR2 sequences are MNHNS and SASEGT. Here the CDR3 DNA reads TGTGCCAGCAAAAACAGCTTGAACACTGAAGCTTTCTTT. Residues: CASKNSLNTEAFF.

The CDR3 reads CASSSRIGDTQYF. The CDR3 region has the DNA TGTGCCAGCAGCTCGAGGATAGGAGATACGCAGTATTTT. The rearrangement links TRBV7-8 to TRBJ2-3; D gene ambiguous. The CDR3 is made up of 13 amino acids. Trimming pared 4 bases from V and 5 bases from J, leaving 10 bases between. CDR1 is SGHVS, CDR2 FQNEAQ, per germline.

This chain uses TRBV29-1 with TRBJ2-7, with D possibly TRBD2 on 6 matching bases. From germline, CDR1 is SQVTM and CDR2 ANQGSEA. The CDR3 sequence is 12 residues long. V was pared by 4 bases and J by 2 bases, with 9 bases between. CDR3 DNA sequence: TGCAGCGTTGCGGGGGTAACCTACGAGCAGTACTTC. Translated: CSVAGVTYEQYF.

This clone was seen only once. The rearrangement links TRBV27 to TRBJ2-3; 10 bases match TRBD1. The CDR3 is made up of 15 amino acids. Looked up from germline, CDR1 is MNHEY and CDR2 is SMNVEV (reference sequence). The J segment lost 3 bases and the V segment lost 5 bases, leaving 5 bases of the junction unmatched. The CDR3 bases are TGTGCCAGCAGTACGGGACAGGGGCAAACAGATACGCAGTATTTT. Amino acids: CASSTGQGQTDTQYF.

This chain uses TRBV7-9 with TRBJ2-7; TRBD1 matches 9 bases. There are 16 residues in the CDR3. Germline V gene lookup returns CDR1 SEHNR and CDR2 FQNEAQ (reference sequence). Trimming at V came to 7 bases and at J to 2 bases, leaving 12 bases not matched to a gene. The CDR3 region has the DNA TGTGCCAGCATCCCTCGGTTTGGGACAGGGCCCTACGAGCAGTACTTC. Amino acids: CASIPRFGTGPYEQYF.

This chain uses TRBV6-5 with TRBJ1-2; D gene ambiguous. Trimming pared 8 bases from V and 3 bases from J, leaving 16 bases between. Looked up from germline, CDR1 is MNHEY and CDR2 is SVGAGI. The CDR3 is 14 amino acids. This chain's CDR3 is CASGFAELDYGYTF. Here the CDR3 DNA reads TGTGCCAGCGGCTTTGCGGAGTTGGACTATGGCTACACCTTC.

The chain is built from TRBV29-1 and TRBJ2-7; tentative D call: TRBD1 (6 bases). The CDR3 totals 12 residues. Germline CDR1 SQVTM, CDR2 ANQGSEA. Deletions cut 6 bases from V and 6 bases from J, with 15 bases between. The CDR3 region has the DNA TGCAGCGTAGAAATACAGGGTGGCGAGCAGTACTTC. It translates to CSVEIQGGEQYF.

This chain connects TRBV9 to TRBJ2-2, with D possibly being TRBD1 (6 bases). V was trimmed by 0 bases and J by 4 bases, leaving 13 bases between them. Germline CDR1 and CDR2: SGDLS and YYNGEE. The CDR3 covers 16 residues. CDR3 residues: CASSVVQGYGTGELFF. CDR3 sequence (DNA): TGTGCCAGCAGCGTAGTGCAGGGGTACGGCACCGGGGAGCTGTTTTTT.

The rearrangement uses TRBV15 and TRBJ2-5, with D maybe TRBD2 (6 bases). This CDR3 comprises 13 residues. V lost 6 bases to trimming and J lost 2 bases, with 10 bases between them. Germline loops: CDR1 LNHNV, CDR2 YYDKDF (reference sequence). The CDR3 nucleotides are TGTGCCACCAGGTCGCGGGGTCAAGAGACCCAGTACTTC. Protein product: CATRSRGQETQYF.

This chain joins TRBV10-1 and TRBJ1-5; the D is unclear. The V gene lost 3 bases and the J gene lost 0 bases, with 6 bases spanning the gap. Looked up from germline, CDR1 is WNHNN and CDR2 is SYGVQD (reference sequence). This CDR3 comprises 14 residues. In nucleotides, the CDR3 is TGCGCCAGCAGTGACGGGGATAGCAATCAGCCCCAGCATTTT. Translation: CASSDGDSNQPQHF.